The sequence of this TCR beta chain was determined in a study of T cell responses to AZD1222 COVID-19 vaccine listed by TCRdb under 2021. With regard to the full study: Because spike-specific TCR depth and breadth did not differ between the two schedules, AZD1222 recipients who got a second dose at roughly 4 weeks were pooled with those who got a second dose at roughly 12 weeks. Enrollment into the trials was organized by age into subgroups of 18-55, 56-69 and 70-plus years, and those subgroups contained approximately 150, 30 and 60 TCR-sequenced participants, respectively. TCR sequencing covered 230 or so trial participants: some 210 given two doses of AZD1222 and 26 given two doses of MenACWY control vaccine. Overall results and qualifications from the work: Reportedly, close to half of the unique spike-specific TCRs recognized epitopes lying outside the regions that are mutated in the B.1.351 and B.1.1.7 variants. After two AZD1222 doses, both the breadth and the depth of spike-specific TCRs were significantly higher than at day 0 and than in MenACWY recipients. Conclusions about previously exposed vaccinees were limited because only six or seven AZD1222 recipients were SARS-CoV-2 seropositive at baseline. The vaccine-associated CD4 TCRs covered the entire spike protein, and the dominant responses fell in regions 160-218 and 743-854. Participants were mostly white British, with more females than males. The authors suggested clonal diversity may have been underestimated. No day 14 peak-response samples were available, so repertoires were characterized only after the peak T cell response. In the small 56-69-year group, the increase in depth fell short of significance, most likely because of low power.

The time point label corresponds to: baseline before first vaccination. Vaccinee samples were obtained from the UK trials COV001 and COV002, which included a single-blind randomized controlled phase 2/3 trial of AZD1222 (ChAdOx1 nCoV-19) in healthy adults. For TCRbeta chain sequencing, PBMC samples from trial participants were taken at day 0 and at day 28 after the second dose. The CDR3 regions of human TCRbeta chains were subjected to immunosequencing. The source study handled its data this way. Repertoire TCRs were matched against a reference library of SARS-CoV-2-specific TCRs generated with the MIRA antigen-specificity platform. Breadth was defined as the fraction of unique TCRs that were SARS-CoV-2-associated. Depth was defined as the fraction of total T cells that were SARS-CoV-2-associated. Using the MIRA data, each spike-specific TCR was assigned both to the spike region to which the TCR was reactive and to a CD4 or CD8 class. Log10-transformed breadth and depth values were compared by one-way ANOVA with Sidak's multiple comparisons tests. The source is immuneACCESS, and TCRdb retained only in-frame sequences with V and J called. Part of the clones is not carried over; for the studies checked, unresolved V genes explain less than half of this, and the remainder is unexplained. Clone size and V and J calls were adopted from that table, with D and trimming inferred from the DNA. The sample contains roughly 60,000 clones, around 83% of them found a single time. Together, the top ten hold 20% of the sample.

To note about this clone: The clone's antigen remains unknown. There are no base qualities to consult, and no much larger clone falls within one base.

This clonotype originated in an adult in good health. Specimen: peripheral blood, collected on day 0 of AZD1222 vaccination.

CDR3 protein: CASSQGPGMETQYF. The base sequence is TGCGCCAGCAGCCAAGGACCGGGGATGGAGACCCAGTACTTC. This receptor chain uses TRBV4-1 and TRBJ2-5, with a weak D call of TRBD2 (5 bases match). V was cut back by 1 base and J by 5 bases, leaving a gap of 11 bases between them. CDR1 MGHRA and CDR2 YSYEKL are derived from the germline V gene. There are 14 amino acids in the CDR3, from cysteine to phenylalanine inclusive. Only the CDR3 portion is preserved as DNA: 42 bases, with reading frame beginning at the first base.